This T cell receptor beta chain emerged from a study of technical replicates of blood from several donors. The assay was immunoSEQ multiplex PCR, and TCRdb's table has in-frame clones only and misses some. The sample records some 87,000 clones, around 97% being singletons. V lost 6 bases and J lost 0, with 5 bases in between. CDR3 length equals 12 residues. Germline values: CDR1 MNHNY, CDR2 SVGAGI (reference sequence). The sample taken for sequencing was T cells isolated from PBMCs. The receptor comes from a human donor in good health. The rearrangement uses TRBV6-6 and TRBJ1-1; no clear D gene. Here the CDR3 DNA reads TGTGCCAGCAGCCCTTTGAACACTGAAGCTTTCTTT. It translates to CASSPLNTEAFF.